The source of this T cell receptor (beta chain) is a study of blood T cell repertoires in COVID-19. Study context: The origin of the acute and convalescent COVID-19 samples was the United States, Italy and Spain. Sources were T cells, B-cell-depleted T cells, or PBMCs; the material itself was cDNA or gDNA.

Per the germline V gene, CDR1 is MNHEY and CDR2 is SVGAGI. V lost 2 bases and J 4 bases, leaving 17 bases between the germline ends. This CDR3 is built from 16 residues. Original processing methods: The assay estimated nucleated cells by amplifying reference gene primers. Repertoires were generated with immunoSEQ multiplex PCR, while TCRdb's copy carries only in-frame clones and drops some. V and J calls and clone size are given by that table; D and trimming were obtained from the DNA. This sample has 300,000 to 400,000 clones, with approximately 82% found just once. Sequencing was carried out using peripheral blood. The J gene is TRBJ1-2, the V gene TRBV6-5; maybe TRBD1 (5 bases). The clonotype originates from a man younger than 40 with active or convalescent COVID-19. The CDR3 reads CASSYTPRGLAYGYTF. The CDR3 bases are TGTGCCAGCAGTTACACGCCAAGGGGACTGGCCTATGGCTACACCTTC.